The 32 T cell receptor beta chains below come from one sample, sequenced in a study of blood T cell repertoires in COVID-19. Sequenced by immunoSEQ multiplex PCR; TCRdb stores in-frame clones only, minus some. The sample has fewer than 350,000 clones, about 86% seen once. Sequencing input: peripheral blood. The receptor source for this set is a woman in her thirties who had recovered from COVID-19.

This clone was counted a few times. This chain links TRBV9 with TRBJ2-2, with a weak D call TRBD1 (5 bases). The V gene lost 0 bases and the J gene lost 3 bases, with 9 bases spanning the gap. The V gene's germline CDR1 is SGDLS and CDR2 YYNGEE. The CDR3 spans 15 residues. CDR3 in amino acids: CASSVAEGDTGELFF. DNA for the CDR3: TGTGCCAGCAGCGTAGCTGAAGGGGACACCGGGGAGCTGTTTTTT.

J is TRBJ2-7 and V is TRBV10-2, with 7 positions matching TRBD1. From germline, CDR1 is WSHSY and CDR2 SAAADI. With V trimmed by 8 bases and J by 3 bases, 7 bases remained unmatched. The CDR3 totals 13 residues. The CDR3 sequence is CASVEQGNYEQYF. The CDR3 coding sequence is TGCGCCAGCGTAGAACAGGGGAACTACGAGCAGTACTTC.

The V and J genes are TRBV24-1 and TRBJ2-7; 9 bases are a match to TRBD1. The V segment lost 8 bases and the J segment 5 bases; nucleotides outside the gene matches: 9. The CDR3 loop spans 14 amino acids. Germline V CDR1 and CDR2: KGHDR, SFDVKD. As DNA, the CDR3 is TGTGCCACCAAGGTGAGGGACAGGGACCACGAGCAGTACTTC. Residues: CATKVRDRDHEQYF.

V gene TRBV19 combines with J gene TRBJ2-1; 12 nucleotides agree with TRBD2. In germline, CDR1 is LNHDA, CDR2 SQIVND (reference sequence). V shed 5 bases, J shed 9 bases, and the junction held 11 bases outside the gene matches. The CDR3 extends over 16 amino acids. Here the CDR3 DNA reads TGTGCCAGTAGTTCTAGCGGGGGGGCCCTTGGTCCTGAGCAGTTCTTC. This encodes CASSSSGGALGPEQFF.

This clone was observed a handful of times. This CDR3 is CASSPTLGGSQPQHF. The CDR3 DNA reads as TGTGCCAGCAGCCCCACCTTGGGGGGGTCTCAGCCCCAGCATTTT. This chain uses TRBV27 with TRBJ1-5; possible D gene TRBD1, 5 bases. The V and J ends lost 6 bases and 6 bases respectively, with 18 bases between them. Germline CDR1 is MNHEY and CDR2 is SMNVEV (reference sequence). The CDR3 runs 15 residues.

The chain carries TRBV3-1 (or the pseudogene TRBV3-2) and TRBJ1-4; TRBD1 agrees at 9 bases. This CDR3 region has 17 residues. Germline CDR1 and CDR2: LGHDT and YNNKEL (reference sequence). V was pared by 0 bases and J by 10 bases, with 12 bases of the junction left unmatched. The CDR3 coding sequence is TGTGCCAGCAGCCAAGATACATGGGACAGGGCCTCGGGAAAACTGTTTTTT. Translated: CASSQDTWDRASGKLFF.

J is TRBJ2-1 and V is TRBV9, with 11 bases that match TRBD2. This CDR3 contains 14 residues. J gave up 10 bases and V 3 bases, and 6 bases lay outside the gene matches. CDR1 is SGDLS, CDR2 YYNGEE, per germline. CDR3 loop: CASSASGRNDEQFF. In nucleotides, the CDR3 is TGTGCCAGCAGCGCTAGCGGGAGGAACGACGAGCAGTTCTTC.

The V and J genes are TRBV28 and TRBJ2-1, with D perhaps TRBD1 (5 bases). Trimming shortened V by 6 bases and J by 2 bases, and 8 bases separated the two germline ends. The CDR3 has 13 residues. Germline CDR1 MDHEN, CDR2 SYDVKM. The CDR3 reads CASRGQPYNEQFF. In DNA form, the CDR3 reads TGTGCCAGCAGGGGGCAACCCTACAATGAGCAGTTCTTC.

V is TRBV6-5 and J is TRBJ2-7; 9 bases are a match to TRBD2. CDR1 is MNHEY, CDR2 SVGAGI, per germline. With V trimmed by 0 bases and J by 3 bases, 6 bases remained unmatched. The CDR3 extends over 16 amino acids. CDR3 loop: CASSYSRLAELYEQYF. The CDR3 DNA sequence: TGTGCCAGCAGTTACTCGAGACTAGCGGAACTCTACGAGCAGTACTTC.

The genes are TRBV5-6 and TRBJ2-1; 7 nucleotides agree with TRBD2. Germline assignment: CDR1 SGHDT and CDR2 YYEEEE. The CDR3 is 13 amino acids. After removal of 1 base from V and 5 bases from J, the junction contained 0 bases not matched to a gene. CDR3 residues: CASSLSGNNEQFF. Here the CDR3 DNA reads TGTGCCAGCAGCTTGAGCGGGAACAATGAGCAGTTCTTC.

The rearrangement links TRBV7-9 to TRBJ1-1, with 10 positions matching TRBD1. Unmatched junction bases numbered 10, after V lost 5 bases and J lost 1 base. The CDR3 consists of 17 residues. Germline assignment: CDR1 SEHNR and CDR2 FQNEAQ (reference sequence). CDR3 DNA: TGTGCCAGCAGCCCGGGACAGGGGACAAGGTGGAACACTGAAGCTTTCTTT. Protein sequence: CASSPGQGTRWNTEAFF.

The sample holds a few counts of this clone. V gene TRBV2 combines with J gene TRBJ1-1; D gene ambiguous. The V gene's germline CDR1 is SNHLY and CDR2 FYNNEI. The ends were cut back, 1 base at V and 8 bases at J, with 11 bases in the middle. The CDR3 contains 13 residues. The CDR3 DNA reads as TGTGCCAGCAGTGAAGACCAGATCCCAGAAGCTTTCTTT. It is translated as CASSEDQIPEAFF.

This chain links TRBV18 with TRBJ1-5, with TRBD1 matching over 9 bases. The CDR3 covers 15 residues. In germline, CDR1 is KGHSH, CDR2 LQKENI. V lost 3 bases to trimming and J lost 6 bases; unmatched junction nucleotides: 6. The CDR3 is CASSPKDRGGQPQHF. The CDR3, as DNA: TGTGCCAGCTCACCTAAGGACAGGGGTGGTCAGCCCCAGCATTTT.

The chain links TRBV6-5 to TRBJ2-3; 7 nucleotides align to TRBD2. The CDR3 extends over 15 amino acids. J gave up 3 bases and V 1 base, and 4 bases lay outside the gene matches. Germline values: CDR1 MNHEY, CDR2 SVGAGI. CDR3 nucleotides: TGTGCCAGCAGTTACTTCGGAGCGGGGACAGATACGCAGTATTTT. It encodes CASSYFGAGTDTQYF.

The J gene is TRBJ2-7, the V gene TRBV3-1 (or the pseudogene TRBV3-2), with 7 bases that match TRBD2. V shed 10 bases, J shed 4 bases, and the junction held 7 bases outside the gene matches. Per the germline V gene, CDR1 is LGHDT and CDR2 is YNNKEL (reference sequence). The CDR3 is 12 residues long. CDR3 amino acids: CATRGRSYEQYF. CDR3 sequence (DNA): TGTGCCACACGCGGGAGAAGTTACGAGCAGTACTTC.

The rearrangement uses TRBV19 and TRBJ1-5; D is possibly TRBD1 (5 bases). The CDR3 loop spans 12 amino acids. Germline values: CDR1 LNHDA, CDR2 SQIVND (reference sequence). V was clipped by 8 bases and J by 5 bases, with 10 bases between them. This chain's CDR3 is CASSGGDQPQHF. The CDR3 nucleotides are TGTGCCAGTTCCGGGGGGGATCAGCCCCAGCATTTT.

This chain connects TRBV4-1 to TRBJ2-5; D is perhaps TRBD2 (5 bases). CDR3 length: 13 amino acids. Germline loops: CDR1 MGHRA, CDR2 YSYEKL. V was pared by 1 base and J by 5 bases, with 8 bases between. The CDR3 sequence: CASSQGLRETQYF. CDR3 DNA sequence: TGCGCCAGCAGCCAAGGACTACGCGAGACCCAGTACTTC.

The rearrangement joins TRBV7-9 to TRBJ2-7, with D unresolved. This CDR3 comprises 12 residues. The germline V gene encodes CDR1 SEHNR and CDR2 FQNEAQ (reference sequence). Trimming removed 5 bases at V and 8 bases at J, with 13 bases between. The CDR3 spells CASSVSGSQQYF. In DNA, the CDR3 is TGTGCCAGCAGCGTTTCCGGGTCCCAGCAGTACTTC.

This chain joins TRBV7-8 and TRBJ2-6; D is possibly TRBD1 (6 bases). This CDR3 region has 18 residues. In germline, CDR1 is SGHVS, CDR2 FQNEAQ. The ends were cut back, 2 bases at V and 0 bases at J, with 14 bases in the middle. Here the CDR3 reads CASSLRPGTPSGANVLTF. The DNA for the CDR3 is TGTGCCAGCAGCTTAAGGCCAGGGACACCCTCTGGGGCCAACGTCCTGACTTTC.

The CDR3 sequence: CASSPGLYEQYF. As DNA, the CDR3 is TGTGCCAGCAGTCCCGGACTCTACGAGCAGTACTTC. The gene calls are TRBV2 and TRBJ2-7; possible D gene TRBD2, 5 bases. CDR1 is SNHLY and CDR2 is FYNNEI in the germline V gene. The CDR3 consists of 12 residues. The V end was cut by 5 bases, the J end by 3 bases, with 8 bases between.

As DNA, the CDR3 is TGTGCCAGCAGCCGGGAGGAGGCAGGTTATCAGCCCCAGCATTTT. As protein: CASSREEAGYQPQHF. V usage is TRBV7-9 and J usage is TRBJ1-5; D unclear. V shed 5 bases and J shed 5 bases, with 16 bases lying between them. Germline-derived CDR1 and CDR2 are SEHNR and FQNEAQ (reference sequence). CDR3 length: 15 residues.

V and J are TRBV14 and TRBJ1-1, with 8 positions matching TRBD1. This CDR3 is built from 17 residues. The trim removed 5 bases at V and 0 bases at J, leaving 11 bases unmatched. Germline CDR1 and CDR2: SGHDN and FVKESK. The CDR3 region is CASSSDRVILMNTEAFF. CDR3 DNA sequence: TGTGCCAGCAGCTCGGACAGGGTGATTTTGATGAACACTGAAGCTTTCTTT.

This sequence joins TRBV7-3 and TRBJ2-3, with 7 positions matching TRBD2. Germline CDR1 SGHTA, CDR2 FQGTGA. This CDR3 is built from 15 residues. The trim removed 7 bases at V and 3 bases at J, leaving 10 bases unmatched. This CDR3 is CASTPGGRSTDTQYF. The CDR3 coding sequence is TGTGCCAGCACCCCCGGGGGGAGGTCGACAGATACGCAGTATTTT.

CDR3 amino acids: CASRTGPGELFF. The CDR3, as DNA: TGTGCCAGTAGAACAGGGCCCGGGGAGCTGTTTTTT. V gene TRBV19 combines with J gene TRBJ2-2; D may be TRBD1 (6 bases). In germline, CDR1 is LNHDA, CDR2 SQIVND (reference sequence). The CDR3 contains 12 residues. V was shortened by 6 bases and J by 6 bases, with 8 bases between the two germline ends.

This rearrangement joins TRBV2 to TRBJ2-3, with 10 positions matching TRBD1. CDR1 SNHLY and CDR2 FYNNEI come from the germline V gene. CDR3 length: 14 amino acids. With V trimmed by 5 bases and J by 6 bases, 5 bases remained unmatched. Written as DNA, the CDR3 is TGTGCCAGCAGTAGGGACAGGGGTGAGGATACGCAGTATTTT. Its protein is CASSRDRGEDTQYF.

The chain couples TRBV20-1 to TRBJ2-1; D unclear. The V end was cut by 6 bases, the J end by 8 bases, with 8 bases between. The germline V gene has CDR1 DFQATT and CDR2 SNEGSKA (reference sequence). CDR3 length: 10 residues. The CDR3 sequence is CSAGVDEQFF. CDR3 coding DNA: TGCAGTGCCGGAGTCGATGAGCAGTTCTTC.

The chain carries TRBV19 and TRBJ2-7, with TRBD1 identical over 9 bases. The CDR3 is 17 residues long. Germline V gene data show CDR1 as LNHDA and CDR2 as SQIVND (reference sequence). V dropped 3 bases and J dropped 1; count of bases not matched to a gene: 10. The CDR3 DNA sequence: TGTGCCAGTAGTATTTCACAGGGGGCGAGTCGGTCCTACGAGCAGTACTTC. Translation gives CASSISQGASRSYEQYF.

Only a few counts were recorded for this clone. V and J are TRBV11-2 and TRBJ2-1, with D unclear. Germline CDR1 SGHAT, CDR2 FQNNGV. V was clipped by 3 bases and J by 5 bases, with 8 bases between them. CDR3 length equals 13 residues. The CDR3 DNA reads TGTGCCAGCAGCTTTGGCAGAAACAATGAGCAGTTCTTC. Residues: CASSFGRNNEQFF.

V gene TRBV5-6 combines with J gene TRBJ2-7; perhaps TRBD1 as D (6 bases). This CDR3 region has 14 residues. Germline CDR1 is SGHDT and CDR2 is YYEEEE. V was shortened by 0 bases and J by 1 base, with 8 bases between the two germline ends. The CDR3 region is CASSLAGASYEQYF. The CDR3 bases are TGTGCCAGCAGCTTGGCAGGGGCATCCTACGAGCAGTACTTC.

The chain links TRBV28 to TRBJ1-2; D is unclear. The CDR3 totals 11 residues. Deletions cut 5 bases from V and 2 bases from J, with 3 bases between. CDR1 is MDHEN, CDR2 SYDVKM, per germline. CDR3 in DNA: TGTGCCAGCAGTGTAAACTATGGCTACACCTTC. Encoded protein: CASSVNYGYTF.

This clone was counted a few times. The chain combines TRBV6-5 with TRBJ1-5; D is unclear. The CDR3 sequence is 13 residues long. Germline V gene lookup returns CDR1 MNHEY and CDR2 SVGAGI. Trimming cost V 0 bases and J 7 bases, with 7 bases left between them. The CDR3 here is CASSYSVQQPQHF. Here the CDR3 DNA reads TGTGCCAGCAGTTACTCTGTTCAACAGCCCCAGCATTTT.

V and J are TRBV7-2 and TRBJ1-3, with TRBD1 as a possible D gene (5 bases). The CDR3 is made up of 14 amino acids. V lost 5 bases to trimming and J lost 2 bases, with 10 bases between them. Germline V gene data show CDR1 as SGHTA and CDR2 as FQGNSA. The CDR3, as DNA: TGTGCCAGCAGCACGGCAGGGCCTGGAAACACCATATATTTT. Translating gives CASSTAGPGNTIYF.